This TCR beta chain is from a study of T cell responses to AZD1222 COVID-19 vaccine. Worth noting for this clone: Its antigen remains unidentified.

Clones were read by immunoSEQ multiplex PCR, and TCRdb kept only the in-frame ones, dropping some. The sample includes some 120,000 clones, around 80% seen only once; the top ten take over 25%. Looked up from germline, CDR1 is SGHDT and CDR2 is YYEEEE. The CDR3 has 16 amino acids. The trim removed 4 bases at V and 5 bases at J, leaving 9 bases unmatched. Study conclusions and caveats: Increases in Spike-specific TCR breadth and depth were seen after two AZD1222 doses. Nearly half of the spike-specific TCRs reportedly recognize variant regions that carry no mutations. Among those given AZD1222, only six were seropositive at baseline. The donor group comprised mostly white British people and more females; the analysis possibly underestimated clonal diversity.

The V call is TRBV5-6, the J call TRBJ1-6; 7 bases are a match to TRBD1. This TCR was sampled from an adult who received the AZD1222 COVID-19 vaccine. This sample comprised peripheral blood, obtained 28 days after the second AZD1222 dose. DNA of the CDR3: TGTGCCAGCAGCCGACTTGACAGGGTCGATAATTCACCCCTCCACTTT. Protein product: CASSRLDRVDNSPLHF.